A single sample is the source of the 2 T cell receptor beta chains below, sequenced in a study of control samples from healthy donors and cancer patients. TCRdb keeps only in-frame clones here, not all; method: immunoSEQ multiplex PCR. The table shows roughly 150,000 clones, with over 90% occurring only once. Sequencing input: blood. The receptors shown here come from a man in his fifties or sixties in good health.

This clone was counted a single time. DNA of the CDR3: TGTGCCAGCAGCCCTCGGGTCAACGTCCTGACTTTC. Translated, it gives CASSPRVNVLTF. The chain is built from TRBV11-2 and TRBJ2-6, with D unclear. In germline, CDR1 is SGHAT, CDR2 FQNNGV. This CDR3 comprises 12 residues. V was shortened by 5 bases and J by 9 bases, with 8 bases between the two germline ends.

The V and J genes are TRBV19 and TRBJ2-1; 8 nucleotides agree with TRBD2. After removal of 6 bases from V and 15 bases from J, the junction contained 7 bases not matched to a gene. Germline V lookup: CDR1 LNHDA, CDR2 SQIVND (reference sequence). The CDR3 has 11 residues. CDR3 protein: CASSTGTRRFF. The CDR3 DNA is TGTGCCAGTAGCACCGGGACTAGAAGGTTCTTC. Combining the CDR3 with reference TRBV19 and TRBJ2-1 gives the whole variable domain DGGITQSPKYLFRKEGQNVTLSCEQNLNHDAMYWYRQDPGQGLRLIYYSQIVNDFQKGDIAEGYSVSREKKESFPLTVTSAQKNPTAFYLCASSTGTRRFFGPGTRLTVL.